Sequencing of this T cell receptor (beta chain) was carried out in a study of graft-versus-host responses after intestinal transplantation (dated by TCRdb to the early 2020s). Regarding the study in general: The transplants that recipients received were multivisceral, liver-intestinal, or isolated intestinal. Every recipient was given anti-thymocyte globulin induction, followed by approximately 3 years of maintenance tacrolimus and steroids. After intestinal transplantation, graft-versus-host and host-versus-graft alloreactive T cell clones were followed in the graft, circulation and bone marrow using bulk TCR-beta CDR3 sequencing. To identify alloreactive clones, pre-transplant mixed lymphocyte reaction products were sequenced and compared with unstimulated pre-transplant donor and recipient T cells. The cohort enrolled 24 intestinal transplant recipients, one of whom was a retransplant, and 3 patients without pretransplant specimens were excluded. Donor T cell macrochimerism was defined as a peak of at least 4% donor T cells among recipient peripheral blood mononuclear cells. Rather than being sequenced by the commercial service, samples from three later patients were sequenced in-house on an Illumina MiSeq and processed with MiXCR. Paper-wide results and their limitations: The conclusions were limited by the relatively low number and heterogeneity of the intestinal transplant patients. GvH clones were detected in recipient bone marrow, and some appeared earlier in ileal mucosa or blood, consistent with an intestinal mucosal origin. Early after transplant, peak levels of circulating GvH clones were associated with declines in HvG clones. Patients with donor T cell macrochimerism had high GvH to HvG T cell clonal ratios in their allografts.

The sample's time point label, decoded: cells obtained before transplantation from donor or recipient. CD3+CD4+ and CD3+CD8+ populations were FACS-sorted from unstimulated pre-transplant donor and recipient cells taken from spleen or lymph nodes. In this sample, this clone turned up once. Its specific antigen is unknown. Per-nucleotide qualities are absent, and no much larger clonotype sits a single base away. Libraries were built with the immunoSEQ multiplex PCR assay. For most patients, genomic DNA was isolated with the Qiagen DNeasy Blood and Tissue Kit and shipped frozen to Adaptive Biotechnologies for TCR sequencing. High-throughput TCR-beta CDR3 sequencing of genomic DNA from most patients was performed by Adaptive Biotechnologies. On the study's bioinformatics: Adaptive's ImmunoSEQ software supplied the TCR sequencing data for 18 patients, while MiXCR and VDJtools were used to process three other patients. CD4 versus CD8 sorting errors were corrected by removing sequences found in both subsets at a frequency ratio below 5:1. CDR3 nucleotide sequences shared between donor and recipient were removed because their origin could not be assigned. Alloreactive clones required at least 2-fold expansion over unstimulated cells and minimum CFSE-low frequency of 0.002% (template counts) or 0.001% (read counts). Clones were considered mappable if detected in sequenced pre-transplant spleen, lymph node, or MLR CFSE-low populations of the donor or recipient. The cumulative frequency of alloreactive clones was calculated as a percentage of all sequences, weighted by copy number. The table comes from immuneACCESS by way of TCRdb, which keeps in-frame sequences with V and J called. Part of the clones is missing from these tables; in studies checked, under half for an unresolved V gene and the rest for unknown reasons. V and J calls and clone size are given by that table; D and trimming were obtained from the DNA. The sample table lists more than 65,000 clones, about nine tenths of them with a count of one. More than 0.35% of the sample is in the top ten clones.

The sequences come from unstimulated CD8+ T cells sorted from spleen or lymph node cells, collected before transplant. The source of this sequence is a human donor who was the organ donor for an intestinal transplant.

The CDR3 corresponds to CASSPGTRQETQYF. In nucleotide form, the sequence is TGTGCCAGCAGCCCCGGGACTAGGCAAGAGACCCAGTACTTC. The sequence joins TRBV13 to TRBJ2-5; 8 junctional bases match TRBD2. The germline V gene (reference sequence) provides CDR1 PRHDT and CDR2 FYEKMQ. Clipping removes 5 bases from V and 2 bases from J, with 4 as the unmatched junction base count. CDR3 length: 14 amino acids, cysteine to phenylalanine. The DNA shown is the 42-base CDR3, in frame from base 1.